This T cell receptor beta chain was recorded in a study of persistence of HIV-infected CD4 T cells. Study-wide findings and caveats: Within sorted populations, more oligoclonal TCRs accompanied more oligoclonal proviruses.

An overlapping HIV-1 Gag peptide pool stimulated these cells at approximately 0.91 ug/peptide/mL. Memory cells lacking CD40L and CD69 with high CD45RO were sorted. PBMCs were depleted of CD8+ T cells before stimulation. The CDR3 covers 16 residues. Between the trimmed V and J ends, which lost 0 bases and 2 bases, there was a span of 13 bases. The germline V gene has CDR1 SGHRS and CDR2 YFSETQ. The libraries were made with immunoSEQ version 4 in survey mode. The protocol was immunoSEQ multiplex PCR, while the TCRdb copy is restricted to in-frame clones and leaves out a portion. The sample has about 60,000 clones, approximately 75% seen once. Details on this clone: What it binds is not known.

The chain has TRBV5-1 and TRBJ2-3; D uncertain. Sample: CD4+ T cells sorted from PBMCs after roughly 19-hour stimulation, taken from a patient who received antiretroviral therapy. This receptor was taken from an adult man with HIV who was CMV-seropositive. CDR3 DNA sequence: TGCGCCAGCAGCTTGGGAGCGACCGCCCTCACAGATACGCAGTATTTT. Its protein is CASSLGATALTDTQYF. The whole variable domain, remainder taken from reference TRBV5-1 and TRBJ2-3, is KAGVTQTPRYLIKTRGQQVTLSCSPISGHRSVSWYQQTPGQGLQFLFEYFSETQRNKGNFPGRFSGRQFSNSRSEMNVSTLELGDSALYLCASSLGATALTDTQYFGPGTRLTVL.